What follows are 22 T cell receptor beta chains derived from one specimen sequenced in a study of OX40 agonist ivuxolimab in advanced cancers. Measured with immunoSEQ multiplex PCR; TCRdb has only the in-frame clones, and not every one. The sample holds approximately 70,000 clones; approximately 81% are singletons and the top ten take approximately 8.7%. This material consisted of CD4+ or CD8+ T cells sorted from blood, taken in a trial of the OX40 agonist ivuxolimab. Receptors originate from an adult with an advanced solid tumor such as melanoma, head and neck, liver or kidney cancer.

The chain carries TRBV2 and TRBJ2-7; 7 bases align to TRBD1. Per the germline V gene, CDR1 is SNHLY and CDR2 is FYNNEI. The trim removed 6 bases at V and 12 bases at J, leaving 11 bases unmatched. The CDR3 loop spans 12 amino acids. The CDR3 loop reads CASRHDRDDPYF. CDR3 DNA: TGTGCCAGCAGGCACGACAGGGATGACCCGTACTTC.

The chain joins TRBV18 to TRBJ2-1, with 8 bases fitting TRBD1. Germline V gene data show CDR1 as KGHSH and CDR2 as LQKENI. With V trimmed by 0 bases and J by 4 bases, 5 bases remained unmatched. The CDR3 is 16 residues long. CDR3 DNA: TGTGCCAGCTCACCACCGGCAGGGGGCGCGTACAATGAGCAGTTCTTC. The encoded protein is CASSPPAGGAYNEQFF.

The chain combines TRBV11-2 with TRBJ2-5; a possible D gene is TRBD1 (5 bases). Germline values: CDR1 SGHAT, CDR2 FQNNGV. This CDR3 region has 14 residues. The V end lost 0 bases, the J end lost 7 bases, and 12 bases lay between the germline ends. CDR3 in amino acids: CASSLELGLRTQYF. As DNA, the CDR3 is TGTGCCAGCAGCTTAGAATTGGGGCTACGGACCCAGTACTTC.

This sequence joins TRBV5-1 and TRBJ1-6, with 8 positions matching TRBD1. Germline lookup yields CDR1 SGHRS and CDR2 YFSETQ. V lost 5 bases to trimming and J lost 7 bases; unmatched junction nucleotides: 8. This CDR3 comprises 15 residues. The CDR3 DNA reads TGCGCCAGCAGAGAGGGACAGGTGGCCAATTCACCCCTCCACTTT. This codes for CASREGQVANSPLHF. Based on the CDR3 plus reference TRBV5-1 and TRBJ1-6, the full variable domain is KAGVTQTPRYLIKTRGQQVTLSCSPISGHRSVSWYQQTPGQGLQFLFEYFSETQRNKGNFPGRFSGRQFSNSRSEMNVSTLELGDSALYLCASREGQVANSPLHFGNGTRLTVT.

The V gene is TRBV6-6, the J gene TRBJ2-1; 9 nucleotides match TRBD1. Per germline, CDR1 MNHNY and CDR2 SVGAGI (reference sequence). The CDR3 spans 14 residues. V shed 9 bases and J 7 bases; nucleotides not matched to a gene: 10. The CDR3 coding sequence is TGTGCCAGTCGCACGGGACAGGGATCGAATGAGCAGTTCTTC. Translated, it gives CASRTGQGSNEQFF.

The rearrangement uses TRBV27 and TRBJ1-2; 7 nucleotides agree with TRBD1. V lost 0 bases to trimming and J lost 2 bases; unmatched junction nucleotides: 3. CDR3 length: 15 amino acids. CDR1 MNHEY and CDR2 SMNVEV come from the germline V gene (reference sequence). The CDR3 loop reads CASSLSGRGNYGYTF. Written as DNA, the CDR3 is TGTGCCAGCAGTTTATCCGGCAGGGGGAACTATGGCTACACCTTC.

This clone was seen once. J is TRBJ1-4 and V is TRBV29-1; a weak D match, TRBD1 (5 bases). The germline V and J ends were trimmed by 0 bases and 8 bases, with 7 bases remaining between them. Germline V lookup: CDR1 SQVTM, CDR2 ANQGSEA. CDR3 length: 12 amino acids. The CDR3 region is CSVEDRGEKLFF. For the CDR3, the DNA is TGCAGCGTTGAAGATCGGGGCGAAAAACTGTTTTTT.

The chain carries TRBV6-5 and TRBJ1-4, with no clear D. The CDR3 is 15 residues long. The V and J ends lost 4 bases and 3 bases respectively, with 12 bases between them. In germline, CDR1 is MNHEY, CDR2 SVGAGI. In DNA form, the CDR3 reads TGTGCCAGCAGTTTCACGTACGAGCCTAATGAAAAACTGTTTTTT. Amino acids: CASSFTYEPNEKLFF.

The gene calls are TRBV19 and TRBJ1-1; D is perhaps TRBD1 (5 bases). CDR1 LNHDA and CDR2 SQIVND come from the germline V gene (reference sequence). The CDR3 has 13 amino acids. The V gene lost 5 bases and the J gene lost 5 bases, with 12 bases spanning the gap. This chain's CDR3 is CASSPAGITEAFF. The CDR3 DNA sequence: TGTGCCAGTAGTCCCGCAGGGATAACTGAAGCTTTCTTT.

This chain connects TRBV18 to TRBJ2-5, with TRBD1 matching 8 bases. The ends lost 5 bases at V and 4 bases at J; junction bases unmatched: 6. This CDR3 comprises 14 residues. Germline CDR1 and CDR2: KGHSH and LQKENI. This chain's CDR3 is CASSGQGGRETQYF. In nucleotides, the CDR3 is TGTGCCAGCTCAGGACAGGGTGGGAGAGAGACCCAGTACTTC.

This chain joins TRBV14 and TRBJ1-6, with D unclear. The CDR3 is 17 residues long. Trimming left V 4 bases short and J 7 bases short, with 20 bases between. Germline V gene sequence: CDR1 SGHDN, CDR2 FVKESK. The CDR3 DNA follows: TGTGCCAGCAGCCGCAGCCGCCTGGACGTCGGGAATTCACCCCTCCACTTT. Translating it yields CASSRSRLDVGNSPLHF.

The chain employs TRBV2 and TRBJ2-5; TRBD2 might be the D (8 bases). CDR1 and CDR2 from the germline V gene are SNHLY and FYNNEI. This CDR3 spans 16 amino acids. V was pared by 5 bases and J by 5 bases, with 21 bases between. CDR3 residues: CASSISGGGAGETQYF. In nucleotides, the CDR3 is TGTGCCAGCAGTATTTCGGGAGGGGGCGCGGGGGAGACCCAGTACTTC.

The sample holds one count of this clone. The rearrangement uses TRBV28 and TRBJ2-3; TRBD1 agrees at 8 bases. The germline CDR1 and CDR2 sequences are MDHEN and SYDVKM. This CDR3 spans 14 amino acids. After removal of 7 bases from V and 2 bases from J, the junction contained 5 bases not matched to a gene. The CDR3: CASIQDRVTDTQYF. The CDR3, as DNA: TGTGCCAGCATCCAGGACAGGGTCACAGATACGCAGTATTTT.

The CDR3: CASSRGTIYQETQYF. The CDR3 DNA reads as TGTGCCAGCAGCCGAGGGACCATCTACCAAGAGACCCAGTACTTC. The V gene is TRBV5-4, the J gene TRBJ2-5; D is perhaps TRBD1 or TRBD2 (5 bases each). V lost 4 bases and J lost 0, with 13 bases in between. Germline lookup yields CDR1 SGHNT and CDR2 YYREEE (reference sequence). This CDR3 has 15 amino acids. The full variable domain, its missing parts supplied by reference TRBV5-4 and TRBJ2-5, is ETGVTQSPTHLIKTRGQQVTLRCSSQSGHNTVSWYQQALGQGPQFIFQYYREEENGRGNFPPRFSGLQFPNYSSELNVNALELDDSALYLCASSRGTIYQETQYFGPGTRLLVL.

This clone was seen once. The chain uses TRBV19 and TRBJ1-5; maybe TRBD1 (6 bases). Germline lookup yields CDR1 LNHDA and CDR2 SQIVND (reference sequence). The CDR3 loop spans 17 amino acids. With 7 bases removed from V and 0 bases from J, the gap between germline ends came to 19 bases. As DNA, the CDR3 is TGTGCCAGTACCCCGGAAGGGACATTTTATAGCAATCAGCCCCAGCATTTT. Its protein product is CASTPEGTFYSNQPQHF.

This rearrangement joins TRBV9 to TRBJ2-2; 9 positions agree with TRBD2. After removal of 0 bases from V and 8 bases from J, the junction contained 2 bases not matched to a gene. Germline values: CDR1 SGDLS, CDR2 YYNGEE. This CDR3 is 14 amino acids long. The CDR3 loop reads CASSVGTSVGELFF. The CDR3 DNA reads TGTGCCAGCAGCGTAGGGACTAGCGTTGGGGAGCTGTTTTTT.

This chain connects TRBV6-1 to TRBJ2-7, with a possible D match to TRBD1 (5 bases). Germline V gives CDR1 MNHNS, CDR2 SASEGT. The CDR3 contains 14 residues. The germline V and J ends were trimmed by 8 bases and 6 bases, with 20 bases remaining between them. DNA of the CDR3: TGTGCCAGCTATTTTTGGGGCGTGACTCTCGAGCAGTACTTC. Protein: CASYFWGVTLEQYF.

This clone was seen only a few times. The CDR3 DNA sequence: TGTGCCAGCAGCCAAAACTCCTACGAGCAGTACTTC. As protein: CASSQNSYEQYF. The rearrangement links TRBV27 to TRBJ2-7; D unclear. The CDR3 covers 12 residues. CDR1 is MNHEY and CDR2 is SMNVEV in the germline V gene (reference sequence). The V gene lost 6 bases and the J gene lost 0 bases, with 6 bases spanning the gap.

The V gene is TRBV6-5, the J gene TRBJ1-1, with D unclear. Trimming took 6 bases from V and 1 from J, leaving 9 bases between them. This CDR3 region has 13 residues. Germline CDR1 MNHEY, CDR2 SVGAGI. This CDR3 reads CASSHPPNTEAFF. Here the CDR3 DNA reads TGTGCCAGCAGCCACCCTCCGAACACTGAAGCTTTCTTT.

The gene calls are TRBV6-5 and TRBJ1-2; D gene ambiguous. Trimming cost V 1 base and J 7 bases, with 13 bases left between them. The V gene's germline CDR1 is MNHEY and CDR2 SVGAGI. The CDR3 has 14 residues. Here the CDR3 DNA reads TGTGCCAGCAGTTACTATAGATCGCTGGCTGGCTACACCTTC. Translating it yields CASSYYRSLAGYTF.

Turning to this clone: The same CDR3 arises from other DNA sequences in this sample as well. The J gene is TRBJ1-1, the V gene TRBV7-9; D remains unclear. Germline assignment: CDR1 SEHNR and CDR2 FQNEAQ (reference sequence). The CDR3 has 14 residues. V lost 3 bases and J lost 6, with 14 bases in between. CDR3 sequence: CASSFTYLVAEAFF. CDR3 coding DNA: TGTGCCAGCAGCTTCACCTACTTGGTCGCTGAAGCTTTCTTT.

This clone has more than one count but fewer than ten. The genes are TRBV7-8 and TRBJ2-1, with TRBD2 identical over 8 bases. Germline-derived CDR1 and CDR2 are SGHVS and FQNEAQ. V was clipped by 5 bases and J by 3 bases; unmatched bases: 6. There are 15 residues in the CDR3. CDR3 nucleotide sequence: TGTGCCAGCAGCCCGTTTAGCGGGAACTACAATGAGCAGTTCTTC. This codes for CASSPFSGNYNEQFF. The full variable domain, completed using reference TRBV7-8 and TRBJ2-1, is GAGVSQSPRYKVAKRGQDVALRCDPISGHVSLFWYQQALGQGPEFLTYFQNEAQLDKSGLPSDRFFAERPEGSVSTLKIQRTQQEDSAVYLCASSPFSGNYNEQFFGPGTRLTVL.